This T cell receptor (beta chain) came from a study of Graves' ophthalmopathy and Graves' hyperthyroidism. Findings and limits, study-wide: Blood also harbored most expanded thyroid clonotypes above 0.001 frequency. The model's ophthalmopathy progression predictions had roughly 65% sensitivity and over 72% specificity.

Ineligible for inclusion were patients with other autoimmune diseases, uncontrolled infections, pregnancy or lactation. PBMCs stemmed from over 8.5 ml of fresh peripheral blood. Points on this clonotype: Its antigen is as yet unknown. A much larger clone differs from this one at a single base, so this may be a read error.

CDR1 SGDLS and CDR2 YYNGEE come from the germline V gene. The germline V and J ends were trimmed by 0 bases and 1 base, with 10 bases remaining between them. The CDR3 is made up of 15 amino acids. Amplifying from RNA transcripts, the study obtained TCR beta CDR3 regions. A first-round RT-PCR used HTBI primers, followed by a second-round multiplex PCR. TCRdb called the multiplex PCR reads again in MiXCR, with one record for every CDR3 protein. Here the sample spans 450,000 or so distinct CDR3 sequences, over 13% being singletons. This chain uses TRBV9 with TRBJ1-1, with D possibly matching TRBD1 (6 bases). Material for sequencing was blood. The clonotype was recovered from a woman in her twenties or thirties with Graves' ophthalmopathy. CDR3 sequence: CASSVEGGGNTEAFF. CDR3 bases: TGTGCCAGCAGCGTAGAGGGGGGCGGGAACACTGAAGCTTTCTTT.